This note documents a single TCR beta chain sequence. This specimen belongs to a study of patients and donors after allogeneic stem cell transplantation. The V gene end was trimmed by 3 bases and the J gene end by 3 bases; junction bases not matched to a gene: 6. Germline V CDR1 and CDR2: MNHEY, SMNVEV (reference sequence). The CDR3 runs 15 residues. TCRdb processed the RT-PCR reads anew with MiXCR; each CDR3 protein has one entry. The profile shows approximately 200,000 distinct CDR3 sequences, 35% to 45% of them singletons. The origin of this receptor is a human donor who was either an allogeneic HSCT recipient or a stem cell or donor lymphocyte infusion donor (not recorded which). It is not recorded whose cells these are; they may come from a transplant donor. Sequencing was performed on blood, either unsorted or a sorted T cell fraction (not recorded which). The genes are TRBV27 and TRBJ2-7; 9 bases are a match to TRBD2. The CDR3 loop is CASSLVGSGGYEQYF. The CDR3 bases are TGTGCCAGCAGTTTGGTTGGTAGCGGGGGCTACGAGCAGTACTTC.